The 19 T cell receptor beta chains given below trace back to one sample, sequenced in a study of blood T cells in healthy people across ages. A second about 7 to 12 cycle PCR used barcoded and J-beta primers. TCRdb re-derived calls from the 5' RACE reads in MiXCR, one entry per CDR3 protein. The repertoire holds roughly 1.9 million distinct CDR3 sequences, about 39% seen once, with 20% to 25% in the top ten. Sequenced sample: blood. These receptors were taken from a human donor in good health.

The rearrangement joins TRBV24-1 to TRBJ2-3, with TRBD2 identical over 11 bases. The CDR3 is made up of 16 amino acids. Germline lookup yields CDR1 KGHDR and CDR2 SFDVKD. The V segment lost 3 bases and the J segment 2 bases; nucleotides outside the gene matches: 3. CDR3 coding DNA: TGTGCCACCAGTGATACTAGCGGGGGCCCCACAGATACGCAGTATTTT. It is translated as CATSDTSGGPTDTQYF.

V is TRBV5-1 and J is TRBJ2-7; maybe TRBD1 (6 bases). The CDR3 runs to 15 residues. Trimming pared 2 bases from V and 2 bases from J, leaving 14 bases between. CDR1 is SGHRS and CDR2 is YFSETQ in the germline V gene. CDR3 coding DNA: TGCGCCAGCAGCTTACAAGGGACACCCACCTACGAGCAGTACTTC. Protein product: CASSLQGTPTYEQYF.

The genes are TRBV4-3 and TRBJ2-7; D is unresolved. The V end was cut by 0 bases, the J end by 2 bases, with 17 bases between. The CDR3 totals 17 residues. Germline CDR1 and CDR2: LGHNA and YSLEER. The CDR3 nucleotides read TGCGCCAGCAGCCAAGATCACCGGCGGTTCCGTCCCTACGAGCAGTACTTC. It translates to CASSQDHRRFRPYEQYF.

The rearrangement joins TRBV29-1 to TRBJ1-4; no definite D call. The CDR3 loop spans 15 amino acids. CDR1 and CDR2 (germline): SQVTM, ANQGSEA. Trimming took off 5 bases at V and 8 bases at J, with 21 bases between the two ends. CDR3 nucleotide sequence: TGCAGCGTTCGACTCGGGTCGCACAATAGGGAAAAACTGTTTTTT. Protein product: CSVRLGSHNREKLFF.

The sample holds many counts of this clonotype. The chain is built from TRBV29-1 and TRBJ2-1, with 10 bases matching TRBD2. In germline, CDR1 is SQVTM, CDR2 ANQGSEA. Unmatched junction bases numbered 5, after V lost 3 bases and J lost 6 bases. This CDR3 region has 14 residues. The CDR3 loop is CSVDRSGGGNEQFF. The CDR3, as DNA: TGCAGCGTTGATAGGAGCGGGGGGGGCAATGAGCAGTTCTTC.

This clonotype was seen a few times. This chain uses TRBV6-4 with TRBJ2-1; D is unclear. CDR1 and CDR2 (germline): MRHNA, SNTAGT. V was trimmed by 2 bases and J by 0 bases, leaving 8 bases between them. CDR3 size: 15 residues. CDR3 nucleotides: TGTGCCAGCAGTGACACCCCACGCTCCTACAATGAGCAGTTCTTC. Amino acids: CASSDTPRSYNEQFF.

There are a few counts of this clonotype. V gene TRBV20-1 combines with J gene TRBJ2-1; TRBD1 matches 7 bases. Germline CDR1 DFQATT, CDR2 SNEGSKA (reference sequence). The trim removed 3 bases at V and 4 bases at J, leaving 9 bases unmatched. The CDR3 runs to 15 residues. As DNA, the CDR3 is TGCAGTGCTAGGAAACAGGGGATTTTATACAATGAGCAGTTCTTC. Translation gives CSARKQGILYNEQFF.

A few counts support this clonotype. The chain links TRBV5-1 to TRBJ1-6; D gene uncertain. This CDR3 is 14 amino acids long. Between the trimmed V and J ends, which lost 3 bases and 9 bases, there was a span of 13 bases. Per the germline V gene, CDR1 is SGHRS and CDR2 is YFSETQ. The CDR3 sequence: CASSSFSDSSPLHF. The CDR3 DNA sequence: TGCGCCAGCAGCTCCTTCTCGGATAGTTCACCCCTCCACTTT.

The chain carries TRBV27 and TRBJ1-2; D gene unclear. The CDR3 has 14 amino acids. V lost 6 bases, J lost 5 bases, and 16 bases lay in between. In germline, CDR1 is MNHEY, CDR2 SMNVEV (reference sequence). The CDR3, as DNA: TGTGCCAGCAGCTCCTCGTTAAATTGGTATGGCTACACCTTC. It encodes CASSSSLNWYGYTF.

The sample holds a few counts of this clonotype. V gene TRBV7-3 combines with J gene TRBJ2-1; 7 bases match TRBD2. Germline loops: CDR1 SGHTA, CDR2 FQGTGA. The CDR3 totals 18 residues. Trimming at V came to 5 bases and at J to 8 bases, leaving 21 bases not matched to a gene. Here the CDR3 DNA reads TGTGCCAGCAGCCCCAACCCCGGGACTATCCCTCACACAGATGAGCAGTTCTTC. Its translation: CASSPNPGTIPHTDEQFF.

The chain combines TRBV11-3 with TRBJ2-1; D is perhaps TRBD1 (6 bases). The ends were cut back, 5 bases at V and 8 bases at J, with 13 bases in the middle. CDR3 size: 13 residues. The germline V gene has CDR1 SGHNT and CDR2 YENEEA. CDR3 protein: CASSALQGYEQFF. The CDR3 coding sequence is TGTGCCAGCAGCGCATTACAGGGCTATGAGCAGTTCTTC.

This clonotype was picked up a small number of times. J is TRBJ1-2 and V is TRBV7-9; no reliable D call. The V and J ends lost 2 bases and 4 bases respectively, with 11 bases between them. This CDR3 comprises 14 residues. CDR1 SEHNR and CDR2 FQNEAQ come from the germline V gene (reference sequence). The CDR3 DNA follows: TGTGCCAGCAGCTTAAATGGTGAAGGCTATGGCTACACCTTC. The encoded protein is CASSLNGEGYGYTF.

The V gene is TRBV5-1, the J gene TRBJ2-3, with 7 bases fitting TRBD1. This CDR3 spans 15 amino acids. The germline V gene encodes CDR1 SGHRS and CDR2 YFSETQ. V shed 3 bases, J shed 3 bases, and the junction held 7 bases outside the gene matches. The chain's CDR3 is CASSYLGTATDTQYF. As DNA, the CDR3 is TGCGCCAGCAGCTACCTGGGGACAGCTACAGATACGCAGTATTTT. Using reference TRBV5-1 and TRBJ2-3 for the parts outside the CDR3, the full variable domain is KAGVTQTPRYLIKTRGQQVTLSCSPISGHRSVSWYQQTPGQGLQFLFEYFSETQRNKGNFPGRFSGRQFSNSRSEMNVSTLELGDSALYLCASSYLGTATDTQYFGPGTRLTVL.

The chain is built from TRBV5-6 and TRBJ2-1, with 9 nucleotides matching TRBD1. The CDR3 spans 14 residues. Germline V gives CDR1 SGHDT, CDR2 YYEEEE. Trimming removed 0 bases from V and 9 bases from J; junction bases left unmatched: 4. CDR3 bases: TGTGCCAGCAGCTTGGGGGACAGGGCCCCTGAGCAGTTCTTC. This translates into CASSLGDRAPEQFF.

This clonotype was counted between two and nine times. The DNA for the CDR3 is TGTGCCAGCTCTTCCGATTACACTGAAGCTTTCTTT. Amino acid sequence: CASSSDYTEAFF. V and J are TRBV18 and TRBJ1-1; no definite D call. This CDR3 contains 12 residues. Germline V gene sequence: CDR1 KGHSH, CDR2 LQKENI. V was pared by 6 bases and J by 3 bases, with 8 bases between.

As for this clonotype: The junction differs from germline at one of its ends, possibly a read error. This chain uses TRBV7-8 with TRBJ2-1; D call uncertain. This CDR3 region has 15 residues. Germline values: CDR1 SGHVS, CDR2 FQNEAQ. The CDR3 DNA reads as TGTACCAGCAGCTTAGCCGCTGGCTCCTACAATGAGCAGTTCTTC. This translates into CTSSLAAGSYNEQFF.

This clonotype was found a few times. This chain links TRBV3-1 with TRBJ2-1; 8 bases agree with TRBD1. From germline, CDR1 is LGHDT and CDR2 YNNKEL (reference sequence). The CDR3 totals 16 residues. J gave up 2 bases and V 0 bases, and 3 bases lay outside the gene matches. The CDR3 DNA reads TGTGCCAGCAGCCAAGAAACAGGGGGGACCTACAATGAGCAGTTCTTC. This translates into CASSQETGGTYNEQFF.

This chain uses TRBV10-3 with TRBJ1-5; D unresolved. Germline V gene sequence: CDR1 ENHRY, CDR2 SYGVKD. Trimming cost V 5 bases and J 0 bases, with 5 bases left between them. The CDR3 spans 13 residues. The CDR3 nucleotides are TGTGCCATCAGTTCTAATAGCAATCAGCCCCAGCATTTT. Amino acid sequence: CAISSNSNQPQHF.

This clonotype was found once. A much bigger clone sits one base away, suggesting this may be a read error. The chain carries TRBV7-3 and TRBJ2-7, with D perhaps matching TRBD2 (6 bases). The CDR3 is 13 residues long. V gave up 5 bases and J gave up 10 bases, with 18 bases separating them. From germline, CDR1 is SGHTA and CDR2 FQGTGA. The CDR3 sequence: CASSATVGEAQYF. For the CDR3, the DNA is TGTGCCAGCAGCGCCACAGTGGGGGAGGCCCAGTACTTC.